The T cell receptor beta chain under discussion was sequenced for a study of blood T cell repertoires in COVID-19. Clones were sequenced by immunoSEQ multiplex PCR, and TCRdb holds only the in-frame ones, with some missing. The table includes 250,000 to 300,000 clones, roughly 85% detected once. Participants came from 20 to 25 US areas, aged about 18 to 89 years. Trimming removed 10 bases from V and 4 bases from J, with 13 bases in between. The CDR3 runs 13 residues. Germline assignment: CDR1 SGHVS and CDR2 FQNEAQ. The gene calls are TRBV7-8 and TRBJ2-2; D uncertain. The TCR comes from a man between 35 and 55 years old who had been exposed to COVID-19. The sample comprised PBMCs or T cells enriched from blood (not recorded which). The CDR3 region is CANPGPGTGELFF. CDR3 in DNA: TGTGCCAACCCCGGCCCAGGCACCGGGGAGCTGTTTTTT.